This T cell receptor (beta chain) was identified during a study of beta chain features in type 1 diabetes. General study points: Sampled from patients, naive, central memory and Treg TCRB repertoires appeared more similar than those sampled from healthy donors. For Type 1 diabetes patients, all four CD4+ subsets carried TCRB CDR3s that were moderately but significantly shorter.

Donors contributed one heparinised blood draw apiece, averaging approximately 120 mL. Points on this clone: Its antigen is not identified.

This CDR3 contains 13 residues. Germline lookup yields CDR1 SGHTA and CDR2 FQGTGA. Trimming removed 5 bases at V and 3 bases at J, with 11 bases between. Expressed TCRB transcripts were sequenced, since all the RNA that had been isolated was reverse transcribed. An average of approximately 3.4 million reads was obtained for naive, central memory and regulatory T cell samples. This table comes from immunoSEQ multiplex PCR, and its TCRdb copy is limited to in-frame clones, with some not included. The sample lists fewer than 45,000 clones, about 66% occurring once. Sequenced input: Tregs from blood. The sequence was collected from a man aged 25 to 45 with type 1 diabetes. Some clones in this sample may be carry-over from other donors' samples. J is TRBJ2-7 and V is TRBV7-3; a possible D gene is TRBD2 (5 bases). The CDR3 nucleotides are TGTGCCAGCAGCCCCGGACGGGGCTACGAGCAGTACTTC. This translates into CASSPGRGYEQYF.